This T cell receptor (beta chain) comes out of a study of human T cells and chemical hapten exposure. Study at large: Per-sample TCR yield variation was attributed mainly to small pooled library volume differences.

Per germline, CDR1 SQVTM and CDR2 ANQGSEA. The CDR3 has 12 amino acids. Deletions cut 7 bases from V and 4 bases from J, with 12 bases between. Regarding time point: patch test 2, 6 weeks after DPC sensitization. Treatment: therapeutic diphenylcyclopropenone sensitization with weekly scalp DPC. Ahead of applying each patch test, blood was sampled. It was the library that attached unique molecular identifiers to individual cDNA molecules. TCRdb ran MiXCR on the RACE reads and lists one entry per CDR3 protein. The sample lists about 78,000 distinct CDR3 sequences, about 8.5% seen once, with around 3.6% in the top ten.

The sequencing used whole blood, collected in connection with sensitization to the hapten diphenylcyclopropenone (DPC). The receptor's source is a woman between 50 and 59 years old with alopecia areata. Some clones in this sample may be carry-over from other donors' samples. The chain employs TRBV29-1 and TRBJ2-3; D is undetermined. CDR3 residues: CSAVTPPDTQYF. CDR3 in DNA: TGCAGCGCCGTTACTCCTCCAGATACGCAGTATTTT.